Presented here are 18 T cell receptor beta chains from one specimen sequenced in a study of T cell responses to AZD1222 COVID-19 vaccine. TCRdb keeps only in-frame clones here, not all; method: immunoSEQ multiplex PCR. Of about 150,000 clones detected, about 86% appear once; the ten largest clones hold about 5%. Material: peripheral blood, obtained 28 days after the second AZD1222 dose. Receptor source: an adult who received the AZD1222 COVID-19 vaccine.

This sequence joins TRBV6-4 and TRBJ2-3; 10 nucleotides align to TRBD2. After removal of 6 bases from V and 3 bases from J, the junction contained 12 bases not matched to a gene. The CDR3 sequence is 17 residues long. Looked up from germline, CDR1 is MRHNA and CDR2 is SNTAGT. Written as DNA, the CDR3 is TGTGCCAGCAGCGCCGCTGGGACTAGCGAAATTACAGATACGCAGTATTTT. Its translation is CASSAAGTSEITDTQYF.

This sequence joins TRBV5-6 and TRBJ2-1, with unresolved D. CDR3 length equals 13 residues. The V gene lost 0 bases and the J gene lost 5 bases, with 6 bases spanning the gap. Germline V lookup: CDR1 SGHDT, CDR2 YYEEEE. In nucleotides, the CDR3 is TGTGCCAGCAGCTTGGGCTATCACAATGAGCAGTTCTTC. It specifies CASSLGYHNEQFF.

The rearrangement uses TRBV5-1 and TRBJ2-1, with TRBD1 identical over 10 bases. Germline V gene data show CDR1 as SGHRS and CDR2 as YFSETQ. The length of the CDR3 is 14 residues. J was trimmed by 8 bases and V by 3 bases; bases with no gene match: 5. CDR3 DNA: TGCGCCAGCAGCTCTGGACAGGGGGGAGATGAGCAGTTCTTC. Protein: CASSSGQGGDEQFF.

This clone was counted a few times. The chain employs TRBV2 and TRBJ2-7; TRBD2 might be the D (5 bases). CDR3 length equals 11 residues. The V and J ends lost 7 bases and 7 bases respectively, with 11 bases between them. Germline V lookup: CDR1 SNHLY, CDR2 FYNNEI. CDR3 bases: TGTGCCAGCAAATGGGAGATTGAGCAGTACTTC. Amino acid sequence: CASKWEIEQYF.

This clone appeared a single time. This chain uses TRBV29-1 with TRBJ2-5, with TRBD1 as a possible D gene (6 bases). The CDR3 extends over 20 amino acids. CDR1 and CDR2 from the germline V gene are SQVTM and ANQGSEA. The germline V and J ends were trimmed by 1 base and 3 bases, with 30 bases remaining between them. Written as DNA, the CDR3 is TGCAGCGTTGAAGCCCCAAAGACAGGTCACTTTGCTGCGCCCGAAGAGACCCAGTACTTC. This translates into CSVEAPKTGHFAAPEETQYF.

The J gene is TRBJ2-6, the V gene TRBV27; D is undetermined. CDR1 is MNHEY, CDR2 SMNVEV, per germline (reference sequence). The V end lost 3 bases, the J end lost 2 bases, and 8 bases lay between the germline ends. The CDR3 is 15 amino acids. The CDR3 sequence: CASSLDVPGANVLTF. The CDR3 region has the DNA TGTGCCAGCAGTTTGGACGTCCCTGGGGCCAACGTCCTGACTTTC.

This clone was recorded only once. The V and J genes are TRBV19 and TRBJ1-4; 7 bases align to TRBD1. Germline CDR1 reads LNHDA; CDR2 reads SQIVND (reference sequence). J gave up 3 bases and V 4 bases, and 11 bases lay outside the gene matches. The CDR3 is made up of 17 amino acids. The CDR3, as DNA: TGTGCCAGTAGTAACCGACAGGGTTCGTATGCTAATGAAAAACTGTTTTTT. Its translation is CASSNRQGSYANEKLFF.

The DNA for the CDR3 is TGTGCCATCAGTGCCTCTACCACCGGGGAGCTGTTTTTT. As protein: CAISASTTGELFF. The V and J genes are TRBV10-3 and TRBJ2-2, with D uncertain. This CDR3 is built from 13 residues. CDR1 is ENHRY and CDR2 is SYGVKD in the germline V gene. V was trimmed by 4 bases and J by 4 bases, leaving 7 bases between them.

The V and J genes are TRBV30 and TRBJ1-4; 7 bases are a match to TRBD1. This CDR3 spans 14 amino acids. Germline values: CDR1 GTSNPN, CDR2 SVGIG (reference sequence). With 2 bases clipped from V and 3 bases from J, the junction kept 3 bases outside the gene matches. The CDR3 sequence is CAWSRGLSNEKLFF. The CDR3 nucleotides read TGTGCCTGGAGTAGGGGGCTCTCTAATGAAAAACTGTTTTTT.

The rearrangement joins TRBV11-3 to TRBJ2-6; 10 bases are a match to TRBD2. CDR3 length: 17 residues. Germline values: CDR1 SGHNT, CDR2 YENEEA. Unmatched junction bases numbered 6, after V lost 3 bases and J lost 4 bases. The CDR3 coding sequence is TGTGCCAGCAGCTTGTCTAGCGGGAGAGGCGGGGCCAACGTCCTGACTTTC. This encodes CASSLSSGRGGANVLTF.

This clone was observed once. The chain couples TRBV3-1 (or the pseudogene TRBV3-2) to TRBJ1-2, with TRBD1 matching 8 bases. CDR3 size: 14 residues. Trimming took 2 bases from V and 10 from J; bases not matched to a gene: 9. Germline values: CDR1 LGHDT, CDR2 YNNKEL (reference sequence). CDR3 in DNA: TGTGCCAGCAGCCAACAGACAGGGGTTGGGTCCTACACCTTC. It encodes CASSQQTGVGSYTF.

V gene TRBV6-5 combines with J gene TRBJ2-7; D may match TRBD1 or TRBD2 (6 bases each). CDR1 is MNHEY and CDR2 is SVGAGI in the germline V gene. V gave up 1 base and J gave up 7 bases, with 11 bases separating them. This CDR3 comprises 13 residues. CDR3 in DNA: TGTGCCAGCAGTTACTATTTAGGGGGGGAGCAGTACTTC. Protein: CASSYYLGGEQYF.

This clone was seen a handful of times. The chain joins TRBV30 to TRBJ1-2, with unresolved D. The CDR3 has 10 residues. Deletions cut 4 bases from V and 5 bases from J, with 5 bases between. Per the germline V gene, CDR1 is GTSNPN and CDR2 is SVGIG (reference sequence). The CDR3 coding sequence is TGTGCCTGGAATTATTATGGCTACACCTTC. Residues: CAWNYYGYTF.

This chain's CDR3 is CSVEKQGGGSTGELFF. The CDR3 DNA is TGCAGCGTCGAGAAACAGGGAGGAGGTAGCACCGGGGAGCTGTTTTTT. J is TRBJ2-2 and V is TRBV29-1; D is perhaps TRBD1 or TRBD2 (6 bases each). CDR3 length: 16 residues. From germline, CDR1 is SQVTM and CDR2 ANQGSEA. V shed 6 bases and J shed 4 bases, with 21 bases lying between them.

The rearrangement uses TRBV30 and TRBJ1-3; D remains ambiguous. This CDR3 spans 12 amino acids. Germline V lookup: CDR1 GTSNPN, CDR2 SVGIG (reference sequence). Trimming removed 0 bases from V and 0 bases from J, with 0 bases in between. The CDR3 protein is CAWSVSGNTIYF. CDR3 DNA sequence: TGTGCCTGGAGTGTCTCTGGAAACACCATATATTTT.

The chain recombines TRBV6-5 with TRBJ1-2; D is undetermined. CDR3 length: 12 residues. V lost 2 bases and J lost 8, with 9 bases in between. The germline V gene has CDR1 MNHEY and CDR2 SVGAGI. CDR3 bases: TGTGCCAGCAGTTACGCCGGTGGAGGCTACACCTTC. Protein: CASSYAGGGYTF.

This chain uses TRBV6-5 with TRBJ2-3; 7 bases fit TRBD2. The CDR3 loop spans 15 amino acids. CDR1 MNHEY and CDR2 SVGAGI come from the germline V gene. Unmatched junction bases numbered 5, after V lost 4 bases and J lost 1 base. The CDR3 loop is CASSWASGGTDTQYF. The CDR3 coding sequence is TGTGCCAGCAGTTGGGCAAGCGGGGGCACAGATACGCAGTATTTT.

J is TRBJ2-5 and V is TRBV3-1 (or the pseudogene TRBV3-2), with D unresolved. V was shortened by 0 bases and J by 2 bases, with 7 bases between the two germline ends. From germline, CDR1 is LGHDT and CDR2 YNNKEL (reference sequence). The length of the CDR3 is 14 residues. The CDR3 nucleotides are TGTGCCAGCAGCCAAGAGTCCGAACAAGAGACCCAGTACTTC. Residues: CASSQESEQETQYF.